Each of the 22 T cell receptor beta chains below was sequenced from the same sample in a study of a mutant IDH1 vaccine in newly diagnosed glioma. Using immunoSEQ multiplex PCR, the repertoire was profiled, and TCRdb retains in-frame clones only, with some absent. The table shows more than 45,000 clones, with more than 75% occurring only once. These receptors' targets are unknown. The sample's time point: week 35, safety follow-up. Topical imiquimod was applied with each vaccine dose, which held 300 ug of mutant IDH1 20-mer peptide. The specimen was PBMCs, collected from a glioma patient whose treatment included an IDH1 peptide vaccine. The receptor source for this set is a woman aged 40 to 50 with glioma.

V and J are TRBV7-9 and TRBJ1-5; D not resolved. Trimming shortened V by 1 base and J by 9 bases, and 10 bases separated the two germline ends. The V gene's germline CDR1 is SEHNR and CDR2 FQNEAQ (reference sequence). The CDR3 length is 13 residues. DNA for the CDR3: TGTGCCAGCAGCTTAGACGTTTGGGCGCCCCAGCATTTT. It is translated as CASSLDVWAPQHF.

This clone has only a few counts. The V gene is TRBV5-6, the J gene TRBJ2-7; TRBD1 aligns across 9 bases. Trimming removed 4 bases from V and 4 bases from J; junction bases left unmatched: 12. Germline V gene lookup returns CDR1 SGHDT and CDR2 YYEEEE. This CDR3 comprises 16 residues. CDR3 protein: CASSLGDREFRYEQYF. CDR3 in DNA: TGTGCCAGCAGCCTCGGGGACAGGGAGTTTCGGTACGAGCAGTACTTC.

In this sample, this clone turned up once. The chain carries TRBV27 and TRBJ2-1; D could derive from TRBD1 or TRBD2 (6 bases each). Trimming took 3 bases from V and 2 from J, leaving 8 bases between them. Germline CDR1 MNHEY, CDR2 SMNVEV (reference sequence). CDR3 length: 14 residues. The CDR3 bases are TGTGCCAGCAGTTTCGGGGGCCCCTACAATGAGCAGTTCTTC. This translates into CASSFGGPYNEQFF.

The V call is TRBV7-9, the J call TRBJ2-2, with D possibly TRBD1 on 6 matching bases. There are 14 residues in the CDR3. CDR1 is SEHNR, CDR2 FQNEAQ, per germline (reference sequence). Between the trimmed V and J ends, which lost 5 bases and 5 bases, there was a span of 12 bases. The CDR3 bases are TGTGCCAGCAGCCAGCTTAGGGGGACCGGGGAGCTGTTTTTT. Protein sequence: CASSQLRGTGELFF.

The chain couples TRBV6-5 to TRBJ1-2, with 9 bases identical to TRBD1. J gave up 4 bases and V 6 bases, and 6 bases lay outside the gene matches. CDR1 MNHEY and CDR2 SVGAGI come from the germline V gene. CDR3 length equals 14 residues. The chain's CDR3 is CASRSGTGLYGYTF. CDR3 nucleotides: TGTGCCAGCAGGTCCGGGACAGGGCTCTATGGCTACACCTTC.

The chain employs TRBV7-2 and TRBJ2-4; tentatively, D is TRBD1 (5 bases). Germline lookup yields CDR1 SGHTA and CDR2 FQGNSA. V lost 1 base to trimming and J lost 0 bases, with 10 bases between them. The CDR3 has 16 amino acids. The CDR3 sequence: CASSLVLGLAKNIQYF. The CDR3 region has the DNA TGTGCCAGCAGCTTAGTGTTGGGGCTAGCCAAAAACATTCAGTACTTC.

V is TRBV7-8 and J is TRBJ2-4, with 10 bases identical to TRBD2. CDR3 length: 16 residues. J was trimmed by 2 bases and V by 5 bases; bases with no gene match: 6. Germline V gene lookup returns CDR1 SGHVS and CDR2 FQNEAQ. The CDR3 DNA is TGTGCCAGCAGCGCCAGGACTAGCGGTCCCAAAAACATTCAGTACTTC. Protein sequence: CASSARTSGPKNIQYF.

This sequence joins TRBV19 and TRBJ1-5; no definite D call. The CDR3 length is 12 residues. Germline assignment: CDR1 LNHDA and CDR2 SQIVND (reference sequence). The V and J ends lost 2 bases and 4 bases respectively, with 3 bases between them. The chain's CDR3 is CASSIRNQPQHF. CDR3 in DNA: TGTGCCAGTAGTATACGGAATCAGCCCCAGCATTTT.

The chain has TRBV29-1 and TRBJ1-2, with 11 bases fitting TRBD1. V was clipped by 7 bases and J by 4 bases; unmatched bases: 8. CDR3 length equals 14 residues. Germline values: CDR1 SQVTM, CDR2 ANQGSEA. The CDR3 loop reads CSGGQGAQGYGYTF. The CDR3 nucleotides are TGCAGCGGAGGACAGGGGGCGCAAGGCTATGGCTACACCTTC.

The chain links TRBV9 to TRBJ1-2; 7 bases fit TRBD1. Germline V gene data show CDR1 as SGDLS and CDR2 as YYNGEE. CDR3 length: 13 residues. Trimming removed 2 bases from V and 11 bases from J; junction bases left unmatched: 9. CDR3 sequence: CASSVSGQPPYTF. The CDR3 coding sequence is TGTGCCAGCAGCGTTTCGGGACAGCCGCCTTACACCTTC.

This clone was seen more than once but under ten times. V and J are TRBV20-1 and TRBJ2-5, with no clear D. V lost 3 bases, J lost 6 bases, and 5 bases lay in between. The V gene's germline CDR1 is DFQATT and CDR2 SNEGSKA (reference sequence). The CDR3 sequence is 10 residues long. This CDR3 reads CSARRQTQYF. In DNA form, the CDR3 reads TGCAGTGCTAGGAGACAGACCCAGTACTTC.

The rearrangement links TRBV5-5 to TRBJ2-3, with D possibly being TRBD2 (5 bases). Trimming removed 4 bases at V and 2 bases at J, with 17 bases between. Germline loops: CDR1 SGHKS, CDR2 YYEKEE (reference sequence). The length of the CDR3 is 16 residues. CDR3 DNA: TGTGCCAGCAGCCAGCTTCCGGGAATCGTCACAGATACGCAGTATTTT. Its protein product is CASSQLPGIVTDTQYF.

V is TRBV5-6 and J is TRBJ1-2; tentative D call: TRBD1 (5 bases). CDR3 length: 15 residues. Trimming stripped 0 bases from V and 4 bases from J, with 13 bases between. Per germline, CDR1 SGHDT and CDR2 YYEEEE. This CDR3 is CASSLGQSVVYGYTF. Written as DNA, the CDR3 is TGTGCCAGCAGCTTGGGACAGTCAGTTGTCTATGGCTACACCTTC.

The V and J genes are TRBV4-2 and TRBJ2-7; the match to TRBD1 covers 10 bases. CDR3 length: 14 residues. Germline V gene lookup returns CDR1 LGHNA and CDR2 YNFKEQ. The ends lost 4 bases at V and 4 bases at J; junction bases unmatched: 4. DNA for the CDR3: TGTGCCAGCAGCCCGGACAGGGGGGAGTACGAGCAGTACTTC. Translating it yields CASSPDRGEYEQYF.

The chain links TRBV14 to TRBJ2-7; D is uncertain. This CDR3 spans 12 amino acids. Trimming pared 4 bases from V and 2 bases from J, leaving 6 bases between. Germline assignment: CDR1 SGHDN and CDR2 FVKESK. The CDR3 sequence: CASSPRPYEQYF. In DNA form, the CDR3 reads TGTGCCAGCAGCCCCCGCCCCTACGAGCAGTACTTC.

CDR3 DNA: TGTGCCAGCGGACTAGCGGGATCTTCTTACAATGAGCAGTTCTTC. Its protein is CASGLAGSSYNEQFF. The J gene is TRBJ2-1, the V gene TRBV28, with TRBD2 identical over 12 bases. Losses at the gene ends were 8 bases for V and 4 bases for J; bases not matched to a gene: 6. Germline V CDR1 and CDR2: MDHEN, SYDVKM. The CDR3 is 15 amino acids. The variable domain in full, completed from reference TRBV28 and TRBJ2-1, reads DVKVTQSSRYLVKRTGEKVFLECVQDMDHENMFWYRQDPGLGLRLIYFSYDVKMKEKGDIPEGYSVSREKKERFSLILESASTNQTSMYLCASGLAGSSYNEQFFGPGTRLTVL.

The chain employs TRBV6-6 and TRBJ2-5; tentatively, D is TRBD1 (6 bases). Trimming took off 2 bases at V and 5 bases at J, with 12 bases between the two ends. Germline V gene lookup returns CDR1 MNHNY and CDR2 SVGAGI (reference sequence). The CDR3 loop spans 14 amino acids. CDR3 nucleotide sequence: TGTGCCAGCAGTTACGGTACAGGGACGGAGACCCAGTACTTC. Protein sequence: CASSYGTGTETQYF.

This rearrangement joins TRBV7-9 to TRBJ1-1; 7 bases line up with TRBD1. The CDR3 is made up of 19 amino acids. V trimming: 2 bases; J trimming: 0 bases; junction bases outside the gene matches: 15. Germline CDR1 SEHNR, CDR2 FQNEAQ (reference sequence). CDR3 in amino acids: CASSLFYRGLRHMNTEAFF. For the CDR3, the DNA is TGTGCCAGCAGCTTATTCTACAGGGGACTACGACACATGAACACTGAAGCTTTCTTT.

J is TRBJ1-5 and V is TRBV19; 9 nucleotides agree with TRBD1. After removal of 0 bases from V and 9 bases from J, the junction contained 3 bases not matched to a gene. The germline V gene has CDR1 LNHDA and CDR2 SQIVND (reference sequence). This CDR3 is built from 14 residues. This CDR3 reads CASSIETGGTPQHF. In DNA, the CDR3 is TGTGCCAGTAGTATAGAGACAGGGGGGACGCCCCAGCATTTT.

The chain has TRBV7-8 and TRBJ1-5; no clear D gene. Trimming stripped 0 bases from V and 7 bases from J, with 13 bases between. Germline lookup yields CDR1 SGHVS and CDR2 FQNEAQ. The CDR3 is made up of 15 amino acids. CDR3 loop: CASSLAGSGGQPQHF. The CDR3 region has the DNA TGTGCCAGCAGCTTAGCAGGGTCCGGCGGGCAGCCCCAGCATTTT.

J is TRBJ1-5 and V is TRBV7-9; D uncertain. Germline V gene lookup returns CDR1 SEHNR and CDR2 FQNEAQ (reference sequence). The CDR3 is made up of 13 amino acids. The V and J ends lost 3 bases and 0 bases respectively, with 3 bases between them. The CDR3 nucleotides are TGTGCCAGCAGCTTCAATAGCAATCAGCCCCAGCATTTT. This codes for CASSFNSNQPQHF.

The CDR3: CASSKATGGGGYTF. CDR3 nucleotides: TGCGCCAGCAGCAAAGCGACAGGGGGAGGGGGCTACACCTTC. The rearrangement uses TRBV4-1 and TRBJ1-2; 9 bases match TRBD1. CDR1 MGHRA and CDR2 YSYEKL come from the germline V gene. V dropped 5 bases and J dropped 8; count of bases not matched to a gene: 9. The length of the CDR3 is 14 residues.